Presented here are 27 T cell receptor beta chains from one specimen sequenced in a study of T cells in Graves' hyperthyroidism and ophthalmopathy (dated by TCRdb to about 2019). Library generation was performed with multiplex PCR. Sequenced on an Illumina HiSeq 2000. TCR beta CDR3 regions were amplified from RNA transcripts. The TCR CDR3 was subjected to a first round of RT-PCR using the HTBI primer set and the Qiagen OneStep RT-PCR kit. TCRdb passed the public sequencing reads through fastp at Q25 and MiXCR, retaining productive beta sequences. CDR3 protein sequences are deduplicated, and each keeps its most common genes and DNA. Within this sample are approximately 610,000 distinct CDR3 sequences, with roughly 14% of them counted one time only. The biggest ten clones account for roughly 4.3% of the sample. Sequenced sample: blood. The source is a woman aged 40 to 50 with Graves' ophthalmopathy.

This clonotype appeared many times. Relative to the germline gene, one junction end is altered; a read error may explain this. This chain links TRBV12-5 with TRBJ2-6, with D possibly TRBD2 on 7 matching bases. The CDR3 has 14 amino acids. Per the germline V gene, CDR1 is LGHNT and CDR2 is FRNRAP. CDR3 loop: CASGHEGGANVQTF. The CDR3 DNA reads as TGTGCTAGTGGACACGAGGGGGGGGCCAACGTCCAGACTTTC.

The chain is built from TRBV20-1 and TRBJ1-1; D is perhaps TRBD1 (5 bases). Germline values: CDR1 DFQATT, CDR2 SNEGSKA (reference sequence). CDR3 length: 14 amino acids. The V end was cut by 3 bases, the J end by 0 bases, with 11 bases between. CDR3 in amino acids: CSASGGAMNTEAFF. DNA of the CDR3: TGCAGTGCTAGCGGGGGAGCGATGAACACTGAAGCTTTCTTT.

This clonotype was observed a few times. The rearrangement uses TRBV4-2 and TRBJ2-2; tentative D call: TRBD1 (6 bases). Germline V gene data show CDR1 as LGHNA and CDR2 as YNFKEQ. The V end was cut by 1 base, the J end by 8 bases, with 29 bases between. The CDR3 is 20 amino acids. CDR3 amino acids: CASSQGRGTASEIVRGELFF. The CDR3 region has the DNA TGTGCCAGCAGCCAAGGCAGGGGTACGGCCTCAGAAATAGTCAGGGGGGAGCTGTTTTTT.

V usage is TRBV2 and J usage is TRBJ1-3, with D uncertain. CDR3 length equals 13 residues. The V end was cut by 7 bases, the J end by 4 bases, with 11 bases between. In germline, CDR1 is SNHLY, CDR2 FYNNEI. In DNA form, the CDR3 reads TGTGCCAGCACCCAACTGAGGGGAAACACCATATATTTT. It yields the protein CASTQLRGNTIYF. The complete variable domain, with remaining parts taken from reference TRBV2 and TRBJ1-3, reads EPEVTQTPSHQVTQMGQEVILRCVPISNHLYFYWYRQILGQKVEFLVSFYNNEISEKSEIFDDQFSVERPDGSNFTLKIRSTKLEDSAMYFCASTQLRGNTIYFGEGSWLTVV.

V gene TRBV7-8 combines with J gene TRBJ2-7; D remains ambiguous. V was trimmed by 5 bases and J by 4 bases, leaving 12 bases between them. The CDR3 runs to 13 residues. CDR1 is SGHVS and CDR2 is FQNEAQ in the germline V gene. In nucleotides, the CDR3 is TGTGCCAGCAGCCCCCAAGTCGGATACGAGCAGTACTTC. Translated, it gives CASSPQVGYEQYF.

This clonotype was seen many times. The chain uses TRBV28 and TRBJ2-5, with D perhaps matching TRBD2 (7 bases). Trimming took 6 bases from V and 4 from J, leaving 18 bases between them. CDR3 size: 15 residues. In germline, CDR1 is MDHEN, CDR2 SYDVKM. Here the CDR3 reads CASSDPGEGGETQYF. The CDR3, as DNA: TGTGCCAGCAGCGACCCAGGGGAGGGAGGAGAGACCCAGTACTTC.

This clonotype was seen ten or more times. In DNA, the CDR3 is TGTGCCAGCAGCGAAAGAGGCCAGGGCCACGAGCAGTACTTC. Translation gives CASSERGQGHEQYF. J is TRBJ2-7 and V is TRBV12-3 or TRBV12-4; D possibly corresponds to TRBD1 (5 bases). The CDR3 runs to 14 residues. V was cut by 6 bases and J by 5 bases, with 17 bases left in between.

This clonotype was detected ten times or more. This chain joins TRBV5-1 and TRBJ1-5; unclear D gene. Germline CDR1 SGHRS, CDR2 YFSETQ. Trimming shortened V by 1 base and J by 6 bases, and 14 bases separated the two germline ends. CDR3 size: 15 residues. This chain's CDR3 is CASSLLGVGGQPQHF. CDR3 nucleotides: TGCGCCAGCAGCTTGCTCGGGGTCGGTGGTCAGCCCCAGCATTTT. The full variable domain, in which reference TRBV5-1 and TRBJ1-5 provide the parts outside the CDR3, is KAGVTQTPRYLIKTRGQQVTLSCSPISGHRSVSWYQQTPGQGLQFLFEYFSETQRNKGNFPGRFSGRQFSNSRSEMNVSTLELGDSALYLCASSLLGVGGQPQHFGDGTRLSIL.

This clonotype was recorded at least ten times. The V call is TRBV29-1, the J call TRBJ1-1; D gene uncertain. CDR1 SQVTM and CDR2 ANQGSEA come from the germline V gene. The CDR3 extends over 13 amino acids. V was clipped by 2 bases and J by 3 bases, with 10 bases between them. Here the CDR3 reads CSVERIEYTEAFF. The CDR3 DNA is TGCAGCGTTGAACGCATTGAGTACACTGAAGCTTTCTTT.

This clonotype was detected ten times or more. V is TRBV13 and J is TRBJ2-5; TRBD2 agrees at 13 bases. The CDR3 consists of 18 residues. The V gene's germline CDR1 is PRHDT and CDR2 FYEKMQ (reference sequence). V lost 4 bases to trimming and J lost 6 bases; unmatched junction nucleotides: 14. The CDR3 loop is CASSSGLAGEGAVKTQYF. The CDR3 DNA is TGTGCCAGCAGCTCCGGACTAGCGGGAGAAGGTGCGGTAAAGACCCAGTACTTC.

In this sample, this clonotype turned up many times. This chain uses TRBV12-3 or TRBV12-4 with TRBJ2-7; 8 nucleotides line up with TRBD1. V shed 5 bases, J shed 6 bases, and the junction held 3 bases outside the gene matches. This CDR3 spans 12 amino acids. The CDR3 loop reads CASSDRGAEQYF. The CDR3 DNA reads TGTGCCAGCAGTGACAGGGGTGCCGAGCAGTACTTC.

This chain joins TRBV20-1 and TRBJ1-2; 8 bases fit TRBD1. The CDR3 spans 16 residues. Germline trimming cut 6 bases from V and 5 bases from J; bases unmatched to any gene: 17. The germline V gene has CDR1 DFQATT and CDR2 SNEGSKA (reference sequence). For the CDR3, the DNA is TGCAGTGCCGATAGCCACTTACTGACAGGGGCGTATGGCTACACCTTC. Translating gives CSADSHLLTGAYGYTF.

The table lists this clonotype with many counts. The J gene is TRBJ2-7, the V gene TRBV6-1; 7 bases agree with TRBD2. Germline loops: CDR1 MNHNS, CDR2 SASEGT. The CDR3 runs 16 residues. Trimming took 1 base from V and 9 from J; bases not matched to a gene: 15. The CDR3 is CASSEEGVGGGRPQYF. Here the CDR3 DNA reads TGTGCCAGCAGTGAAGAAGGGGTCGGTGGCGGGAGACCGCAGTACTTC.

In regard to this clonotype: Just one base apart from a much larger clone, this may be a read error. The chain carries TRBV29-1 and TRBJ1-1, with 7 bases aligning to TRBD1. V gave up 6 bases and J gave up 4 bases; unmatched junction bases: 8. Germline CDR1 and CDR2: SQVTM and ANQGSEA. The CDR3 has 13 residues. DNA for the CDR3: TGCAGCGTACAGGGGCCGGGCAGCACTGAAGCTTTCTTT. Translated, it gives CSVQGPGSTEAFF.

This clonotype was seen more than once but under ten times. The J gene is TRBJ1-5, the V gene TRBV3-1; D is undetermined. The ends were cut back, 2 bases at V and 3 bases at J, with 8 bases in the middle. This CDR3 contains 14 residues. Germline lookup yields CDR1 LGHDT and CDR2 YNNKEL (reference sequence). The CDR3: CASSQWGNNQPQHF. The CDR3 nucleotides read TGTGCCAGCAGCCAATGGGGAAACAATCAGCCCCAGCATTTT.

This clonotype was detected many times. The rearrangement uses TRBV27 and TRBJ2-7, with TRBD2 matching 8 bases. The germline gives CDR1 MNHEY, CDR2 SMNVEV (reference sequence). CDR3 length: 14 amino acids. V lost 6 bases to trimming and J lost 6 bases; unmatched junction nucleotides: 10. CDR3 sequence: CASRKGGRSPEQYF. The CDR3 bases are TGTGCCAGCAGGAAGGGCGGGAGGTCGCCCGAGCAGTACTTC.

This clonotype was found many times. The V gene is TRBV12-3 or TRBV12-4, the J gene TRBJ1-1, with TRBD1 identical over 11 bases. The junction had 5 bases not matched to a gene; V was cut back by 4 bases and J by 1 base. This CDR3 region has 16 residues. CDR3 in DNA: TGTGCCAGCAGTTATCGGACAGGGGGCCCGAACACTGAAGCTTTCTTT. This codes for CASSYRTGGPNTEAFF.

This clonotype appeared many times. The rearrangement uses TRBV20-1 and TRBJ2-7, with 9 bases aligning to TRBD1. The CDR3 totals 16 residues. Looked up from germline, CDR1 is DFQATT and CDR2 is SNEGSKA (reference sequence). V gave up 3 bases and J gave up 4 bases; unmatched junction bases: 13. The CDR3 nucleotides read TGCAGTGCTAGCGCGGTGGGAGGGACAGGGACATACGAGCAGTACTTC. Translated, it gives CSASAVGGTGTYEQYF.

The chain uses TRBV28 and TRBJ2-7, with 7 nucleotides matching TRBD1. With 6 bases clipped from V and 4 bases from J, the junction kept 6 bases outside the gene matches. The CDR3 loop spans 13 amino acids. CDR1 and CDR2 from the germline V gene are MDHEN and SYDVKM. In DNA, the CDR3 is TGTGCCAGCAGAACGGGACAGCCATACGAGCAGTACTTC. Translated: CASRTGQPYEQYF. The full variable domain, completed using reference TRBV28 and TRBJ2-7, is DVKVTQSSRYLVKRTGEKVFLECVQDMDHENMFWYRQDPGLGLRLIYFSYDVKMKEKGDIPEGYSVSREKKERFSLILESASTNQTSMYLCASRTGQPYEQYFGPGTRLTVT.

This clonotype was detected many times. Given a much more abundant clone one base away, this may be a read error. The genes are TRBV12-3 or TRBV12-4 and TRBJ2-5; the match to TRBD1 covers 8 bases. This CDR3 contains 15 residues. V dropped 6 bases and J dropped 1; count of bases not matched to a gene: 7. The CDR3 region is CASSPGDRSQETQYF. The DNA of the CDR3 is TGTGCCAGCAGCCCTGGGGACAGGAGCCAAGAGACCCAGTACTTC.

Ten or more counts support this clonotype. The chain uses TRBV6-1 and TRBJ2-5, with 10 bases fitting TRBD2. J lost 1 base, V lost 10 bases, and 15 bases had no gene match. Germline V lookup: CDR1 MNHNS, CDR2 SASEGT. This CDR3 spans 17 amino acids. The CDR3, as DNA: TGTGCCACCGGCGGGGCTAGCGGGAGTACTATCCAAGAGACCCAGTACTTC. The encoded protein is CATGGASGSTIQETQYF.

This clonotype has a count of ten or more. The chain carries TRBV27 and TRBJ1-6, with TRBD1 matching 7 bases. The CDR3 sequence is 15 residues long. Trimming removed 5 bases from V and 6 bases from J; junction bases left unmatched: 7. Germline V CDR1 and CDR2: MNHEY, SMNVEV (reference sequence). The CDR3 bases are TGTGCCAGCAGTACCCGACAGGGTCCTAATTCACCCCTCCACTTT. It translates to CASSTRQGPNSPLHF.

In this sample, this clonotype turned up many times. The chain combines TRBV29-1 with TRBJ1-1, with 9 positions matching TRBD1. J was trimmed by 0 bases and V by 0 bases; bases with no gene match: 8. The CDR3 contains 17 residues. Germline CDR1 SQVTM, CDR2 ANQGSEA. CDR3: CSVEDRGTGNLNTEAFF. The CDR3 region has the DNA TGCAGCGTTGAAGATCGAGGGACAGGGAACTTGAACACTGAAGCTTTCTTT.

At least ten counts were recorded for this clonotype. The chain joins TRBV12-3 or TRBV12-4 to TRBJ2-7; maybe TRBD1 (6 bases). The V end was cut by 2 bases, the J end by 3 bases, with 17 bases between. CDR3 length equals 16 residues. The CDR3 loop is CASSLNSWGPLYEQYF. In nucleotides, the CDR3 is TGTGCCAGCAGTTTAAACTCTTGGGGGCCCCTCTACGAGCAGTACTTC.

The genes are TRBV5-1 and TRBJ1-1; TRBD1 is a possible D gene (6 bases). The CDR3 is 14 residues long. Trimming left V 0 bases short and J 6 bases short, with 12 bases between. Germline V gene sequence: CDR1 SGHRS, CDR2 YFSETQ. This CDR3 reads CASSLGQVNAEAFF. The CDR3 bases are TGCGCCAGCAGCTTGGGACAGGTTAACGCTGAAGCTTTCTTT.

At least ten counts were recorded for this clonotype. The chain couples TRBV2 to TRBJ1-2; D unresolved. The CDR3 length is 13 residues. V was trimmed by 1 base and J by 8 bases, leaving 11 bases between them. Germline V CDR1 and CDR2: SNHLY, FYNNEI. CDR3 coding DNA: TGTGCCAGCAGTGAAGTTTCCGAATGGGGCTACACCTTC. Its translation: CASSEVSEWGYTF.

This clonotype was detected many times. The V call is TRBV6-2 or TRBV6-3, the J call TRBJ1-5; D unresolved. The CDR3 spans 13 residues. V was shortened by 6 bases and J by 6 bases, with 12 bases between the two germline ends. Germline CDR1 is MNHEY and CDR2 is SVGEGT. In nucleotides, the CDR3 is TGTGCCAGCAGAGGGCCGTCCGGTCAGCCCCAGCATTTT. This sequence encodes CASRGPSGQPQHF.